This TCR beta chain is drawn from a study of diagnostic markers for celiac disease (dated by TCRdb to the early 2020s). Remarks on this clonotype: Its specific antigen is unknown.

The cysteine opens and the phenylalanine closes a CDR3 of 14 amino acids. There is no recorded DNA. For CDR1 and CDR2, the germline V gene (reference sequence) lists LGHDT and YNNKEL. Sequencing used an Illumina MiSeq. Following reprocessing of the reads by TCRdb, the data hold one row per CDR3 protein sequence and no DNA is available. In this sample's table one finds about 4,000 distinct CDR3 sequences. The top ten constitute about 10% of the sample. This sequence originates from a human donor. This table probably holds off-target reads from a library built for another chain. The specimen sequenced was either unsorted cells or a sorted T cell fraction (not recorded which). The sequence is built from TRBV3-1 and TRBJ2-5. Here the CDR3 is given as CASSQGQEQETQYF.